One sample yielded the 27 T cell receptor beta chains listed below, sequenced in a study of blood T cell repertoires in COVID-19. Repertoires were generated with immunoSEQ multiplex PCR, while TCRdb's copy carries only in-frame clones and drops some. The sample includes 80,000 or so clones, approximately 80% of them seen just once. The sample was peripheral blood. The receptors were gathered from a human donor in a cohort sampled during active COVID-19.

V and J are TRBV19 and TRBJ2-1; 8 bases are a match to TRBD1. With V trimmed by 5 bases and J by 5 bases, 5 bases remained unmatched. The CDR3 totals 14 residues. Germline V gives CDR1 LNHDA, CDR2 SQIVND (reference sequence). The CDR3 DNA is TGTGCCAGTAGTTTGGGACAGGTGGACAATGAGCAGTTCTTC. It is translated as CASSLGQVDNEQFF.

The chain has TRBV19 and TRBJ1-2, with D uncertain. The CDR3 contains 14 residues. V lost 3 bases to trimming and J lost 2 bases, with 10 bases between them. Germline V gene sequence: CDR1 LNHDA, CDR2 SQIVND (reference sequence). CDR3 nucleotides: TGTGCCAGTAGTATTGAACGGGGAAACTATGGCTACACCTTC. Protein: CASSIERGNYGYTF.

This clone was counted between two and nine times. This chain links TRBV7-8 with TRBJ2-3; TRBD2 aligns across 9 bases. V gave up 7 bases and J gave up 3 bases; unmatched junction bases: 11. Germline-derived CDR1 and CDR2 are SGHVS and FQNEAQ. The length of the CDR3 is 16 residues. The CDR3 sequence is CASNPPKRGVTDTQYF. The CDR3 DNA reads as TGTGCCAGCAACCCCCCTAAGCGGGGGGTAACAGATACGCAGTATTTT.

The genes are TRBV5-4 and TRBJ2-2, with 14 bases that match TRBD2. The ends lost 5 bases at V and 0 bases at J; junction bases unmatched: 3. Germline CDR1 and CDR2: SGHNT and YYREEE (reference sequence). CDR3 length: 17 amino acids. This chain's CDR3 is CASRGLAGGPNTGELFF. The DNA of the CDR3 is TGTGCCAGCAGAGGACTAGCGGGGGGCCCGAACACCGGGGAGCTGTTTTTT.

This clone has a single count. The chain employs TRBV18 and TRBJ2-7; D perhaps matches TRBD2 (6 bases). Germline loops: CDR1 KGHSH, CDR2 LQKENI. Trimming removed 2 bases at V and 2 bases at J, with 13 bases between. CDR3 length: 15 residues. The CDR3 here is CASSPGTGAPYEQYF. The CDR3 DNA reads as TGTGCCAGCTCACCAGGAACGGGAGCCCCCTACGAGCAGTACTTC. The complete variable domain, with remaining parts taken from reference TRBV18 and TRBJ2-7, reads NAGVMQNPRHLVRRRGQEARLRCSPMKGHSHVYWYRQLPEEGLKFMVYLQKENIIDESGMPKERFSAEFPKEGPSILRIQQVVRGDSAAYFCASSPGTGAPYEQYFGPGTRLTVT.

The J gene is TRBJ2-1, the V gene TRBV2; 7 positions match TRBD1. This CDR3 is built from 14 residues. Germline CDR1 and CDR2: SNHLY and FYNNEI. V trimming: 6 bases; J trimming: 4 bases; junction bases outside the gene matches: 6. CDR3 amino acids: CASRKGQVYNEQFF. The CDR3 nucleotides read TGTGCCAGCAGGAAAGGACAGGTTTACAATGAGCAGTTCTTC.

This clone was recorded only once. This sequence joins TRBV24-1 and TRBJ2-2; 7 bases map to TRBD2. Per the germline V gene, CDR1 is KGHDR and CDR2 is SFDVKD. This CDR3 spans 17 amino acids. The J segment lost 3 bases and the V segment lost 4 bases, leaving 10 bases of the junction unmatched. CDR3: CATSEPGASGYTGELFF. As DNA, the CDR3 is TGTGCCACCAGTGAGCCTGGGGCTAGCGGATACACCGGGGAGCTGTTTTTT.

This clone has just a few counts. This rearrangement joins TRBV9 to TRBJ2-7, with 7 bases matching TRBD1. The CDR3 totals 14 residues. The germline V gene has CDR1 SGDLS and CDR2 YYNGEE. Trimming removed 4 bases from V and 0 bases from J; junction bases left unmatched: 4. This chain's CDR3 is CASSQTGFSYEQYF. In DNA, the CDR3 is TGTGCCAGCAGCCAGACAGGGTTCTCCTACGAGCAGTACTTC.

This clone was detected a few times. The chain is built from TRBV5-4 and TRBJ1-2; D gene unclear. CDR3 length: 15 residues. The V and J ends lost 0 bases and 0 bases respectively, with 9 bases between them. CDR1 is SGHNT, CDR2 YYREEE, per germline (reference sequence). CDR3 sequence reads: CASSLAAGSNYGYTF. In nucleotides, the CDR3 is TGTGCCAGCAGCTTGGCCGCCGGTTCTAACTATGGCTACACCTTC. The whole variable domain, remainder taken from reference TRBV5-4 and TRBJ1-2, is ETGVTQSPTHLIKTRGQQVTLRCSSQSGHNTVSWYQQALGQGPQFIFQYYREEENGRGNFPPRFSGLQFPNYSSELNVNALELDDSALYLCASSLAAGSNYGYTFGSGTRLTVV.

The chain employs TRBV5-4 and TRBJ1-2; unclear D gene. V lost 3 bases, J lost 5 bases, and 14 bases lay in between. Germline CDR1 SGHNT, CDR2 YYREEE (reference sequence). The CDR3 covers 14 residues. The CDR3: CASSSVGDRYGYTF. The CDR3 coding sequence is TGTGCCAGCAGCTCCGTGGGCGATAGGTATGGCTACACCTTC.

The V call is TRBV28, the J call TRBJ2-7; 16 bases are a match to TRBD2. The germline V gene has CDR1 MDHEN and CDR2 SYDVKM. This CDR3 has 16 amino acids. The junction had 6 bases not matched to a gene; V was cut back by 3 bases and J by 7 bases. The CDR3 DNA sequence: TGTGCCAGCAGTTTCCTCAAGGGACTAGCGGGGGGGGAGCAGTACTTC. This translates into CASSFLKGLAGGEQYF.

This chain joins TRBV20-1 and TRBJ1-2; 7 positions agree with TRBD1. This CDR3 comprises 11 residues. V lost 6 bases and J lost 8; bases outside the gene matches: 6. The germline gives CDR1 DFQATT, CDR2 SNEGSKA (reference sequence). CDR3 loop: CSAWTGGGYTF. The CDR3 DNA sequence: TGCAGTGCCTGGACAGGAGGGGGCTACACCTTC.

V and J are TRBV7-3 and TRBJ2-5; a possible D gene is TRBD1 (6 bases). Germline-derived CDR1 and CDR2 are SGHTA and FQGTGA. Trimming cost V 3 bases and J 5 bases, with 13 bases left between them. The length of the CDR3 is 14 residues. This CDR3 is CASSLGLRGETQYF. CDR3 coding DNA: TGTGCCAGCAGCTTGGGGCTGAGGGGGGAGACCCAGTACTTC.

The J gene is TRBJ2-3, the V gene TRBV2; no clear D. The CDR3 is 16 amino acids. V was cut by 7 bases and J by 4 bases, with 21 bases left in between. Germline V gives CDR1 SNHLY, CDR2 FYNNEI. The chain's CDR3 is CASNRRASPPPDTQYF. The CDR3 DNA reads as TGTGCCAGCAACCGGCGAGCGTCTCCACCCCCAGATACGCAGTATTTT.

This chain joins TRBV5-1 and TRBJ2-3; 7 nucleotides agree with TRBD2. CDR3 size: 15 residues. V lost 0 bases to trimming and J lost 6 bases; unmatched junction nucleotides: 7. CDR1 SGHRS and CDR2 YFSETQ come from the germline V gene. CDR3 amino acids: CASSLAQAGGDTQYF. Here the CDR3 DNA reads TGCGCCAGCAGCTTGGCACAGGCCGGGGGGGATACGCAGTATTTT.

The V and J genes are TRBV15 and TRBJ2-5; D is perhaps TRBD1 (8 bases). Germline loops: CDR1 LNHNV, CDR2 YYDKDF (reference sequence). The CDR3 has 15 residues. The V gene lost 5 bases and the J gene lost 2 bases, with 15 bases spanning the gap. The CDR3 region is CATSGRDRSQETQYF. The CDR3, as DNA: TGTGCCACCAGCGGGAGGGACAGGAGTCAAGAGACCCAGTACTTC.

The J gene is TRBJ2-1, the V gene TRBV5-1, with D unresolved. The ends were cut back, 0 bases at V and 14 bases at J, with 15 bases in the middle. This CDR3 has 13 residues. Germline V lookup: CDR1 SGHRS, CDR2 YFSETQ. In nucleotides, the CDR3 is TGCGCCAGCAGCTTGGGGCTAGACGGAAGCGAGTTCTTC. Protein product: CASSLGLDGSEFF.

The rearrangement links TRBV30 to TRBJ1-1, with D perhaps TRBD1 (5 bases). The germline V gene encodes CDR1 GTSNPN and CDR2 SVGIG (reference sequence). Trimming removed 3 bases from V and 1 base from J, with 12 bases in between. The CDR3 loop spans 14 amino acids. Here the CDR3 reads CAWSRGRGNTEAFF. Written as DNA, the CDR3 is TGTGCCTGGAGCCGTGGTAGGGGGAACACTGAAGCTTTCTTT.

This clone was seen a handful of times. The chain has TRBV5-4 and TRBJ2-3; 16 nucleotides match TRBD2. V was clipped by 3 bases and J by 4 bases; unmatched bases: 8. The CDR3 is made up of 18 amino acids. Germline CDR1 is SGHNT and CDR2 is YYREEE (reference sequence). DNA of the CDR3: TGTGCCAGCAGCTCCCCGGGACTAGCGGGGGGGCCCGCAGATACGCAGTATTTT. Translating gives CASSSPGLAGGPADTQYF. Together with reference TRBV5-4 and TRBJ2-3, the CDR3 gives the full variable domain: ETGVTQSPTHLIKTRGQQVTLRCSSQSGHNTVSWYQQALGQGPQFIFQYYREEENGRGNFPPRFSGLQFPNYSSELNVNALELDDSALYLCASSSPGLAGGPADTQYFGPGTRLTVL.

The chain links TRBV10-2 to TRBJ2-1, with 9 bases that match TRBD2. The CDR3 totals 14 residues. The trim removed 5 bases at V and 4 bases at J, leaving 3 bases unmatched. The germline gives CDR1 WSHSY, CDR2 SAAADI. The CDR3 nucleotides read TGCGCCAGCAGTCTAGCGGGGACGTACAATGAGCAGTTCTTC. Protein sequence: CASSLAGTYNEQFF.

This clone occurred once. The chain combines TRBV7-2 with TRBJ2-7; possible D gene TRBD2, 5 bases. This CDR3 contains 14 residues. With 0 bases removed from V and 3 bases from J, the gap between germline ends came to 9 bases. Germline lookup yields CDR1 SGHTA and CDR2 FQGNSA. The CDR3 DNA is TGTGCCAGCAGCTTAGCAGGCACTAGCTACGAGCAGTACTTC. This gives the protein CASSLAGTSYEQYF. The full variable domain, rest sourced from reference TRBV7-2 and TRBJ2-7, is GAGVSQSPSNKVTEKGKDVELRCDPISGHTALYWYRQSLGQGLEFLIYFQGNSAPDKSGLPSDRFSAERTGGSVSTLTIQRTQQEDSAVYLCASSLAGTSYEQYFGPGTRLTVT.

The chain joins TRBV6-5 to TRBJ2-5, with TRBD1 identical over 10 bases. From germline, CDR1 is MNHEY and CDR2 SVGAGI. The length of the CDR3 is 15 residues. With V trimmed by 7 bases and J by 3 bases, 8 bases remained unmatched. DNA of the CDR3: TGTGCCAGCAACGGAGGGGACAGGGGAAAAGAGACCCAGTACTTC. Encoded protein: CASNGGDRGKETQYF.

This clone has only one observation. The chain employs TRBV9 and TRBJ1-1, with 9 bases lining up with TRBD1. The germline gives CDR1 SGDLS, CDR2 YYNGEE. The CDR3 has 15 residues. The V gene end was trimmed by 4 bases and the J gene end by 1 base; junction bases not matched to a gene: 5. This CDR3 is CASSIQGAGNTEAFF. In DNA, the CDR3 is TGTGCCAGCAGCATACAGGGGGCTGGGAACACTGAAGCTTTCTTT.

J is TRBJ2-5 and V is TRBV3-1 (or the pseudogene TRBV3-2); 7 bases align to TRBD2. This CDR3 comprises 19 residues. Germline lookup yields CDR1 LGHDT and CDR2 YNNKEL (reference sequence). V trimming: 1 base; J trimming: 1 base; junction bases outside the gene matches: 15. The CDR3 here is CASSQGRRSLSGVQETQYF. The CDR3 region has the DNA TGTGCCAGCAGCCAAGGTCGGCGGTCGTTGAGCGGGGTCCAAGAGACCCAGTACTTC.

The chain carries TRBV2 and TRBJ2-1; D might be TRBD1 (6 bases). The germline gives CDR1 SNHLY, CDR2 FYNNEI. The CDR3 runs 15 residues. With 4 bases removed from V and 2 bases from J, the gap between germline ends came to 12 bases. The CDR3 here is CASSGLGTTYNEQFF. DNA for the CDR3: TGTGCCAGCAGTGGATTGGGGACAACCTACAATGAGCAGTTCTTC.

The chain uses TRBV6-5 and TRBJ2-1; 13 bases fit TRBD2. Unmatched junction bases numbered 6, after V lost 6 bases and J lost 7 bases. This CDR3 comprises 15 residues. CDR1 MNHEY and CDR2 SVGAGI come from the germline V gene. CDR3 region: CASRVRTSGGNEQFF. In DNA, the CDR3 is TGTGCCAGCAGAGTCAGGACTAGCGGGGGTAATGAGCAGTTCTTC.

The J gene is TRBJ1-2, the V gene TRBV19; 8 bases align to TRBD1. The CDR3 spans 16 residues. From germline, CDR1 is LNHDA and CDR2 SQIVND (reference sequence). Trimming removed 10 bases from V and 2 bases from J; junction bases left unmatched: 15. CDR3 nucleotides: TGTGCCACGCAGGGGGCAGGTCTTGGAGAGAACTATGGCTACACCTTC. Its translation is CATQGAGLGENYGYTF.